This TCR beta chain came from a study of T cells in Graves' hyperthyroidism and ophthalmopathy. Study-wide context: Any treatment followed the collection of peripheral blood at initial diagnosis. General observations from the study: Ophthalmopathy was model-predicted a median roughly 6.5 months pre-onset.

From RNA transcripts, TCR beta CDR3 regions were amplified. HTBI primers were employed in a first-round RT-PCR of the TCR CDR3. TCRdb passed the multiplex PCR reads through MiXCR, listing each CDR3 protein once. Among some 500,000 distinct CDR3 sequences listed, roughly 25% were seen once. Not enrolled were patients with uncontrolled infection, other autoimmune disease, pregnancy or lactation. Orbital computed tomography, thyroid ultrasound, serum thyroxine and TRAb, and clinical symptoms together informed the diagnoses. With respect to this clonotype: Its cognate antigen is unknown.

The CDR3 is made up of 18 amino acids. V was shortened by 0 bases and J by 3 bases, with 21 bases between the two germline ends. Germline-derived CDR1 and CDR2 are MNHEY and SVGEGT. Material for sequencing was blood. This clonotype was sampled from a woman in her twenties or thirties with Graves' ophthalmopathy. The rearrangement joins TRBV6-2 or TRBV6-3 to TRBJ2-7, with D possibly matching TRBD1 (5 bases). CDR3 in amino acids: CASSYSWGRTRTGYEQYF. CDR3 sequence (DNA): TGTGCCAGCAGTTACTCATGGGGCCGAACCCGGACGGGCTACGAGCAGTACTTC.